This record looks at one T cell receptor beta chain sequence and its context. The RNA, about 0.45 to 1 ug, was put through reverse transcription using random hexamers. It was immunoSEQ multiplex PCR that amplified TCR beta CDR3 across 54 Vbeta and 13 Jbeta. Using its own MiXCR run on the immunoSEQ multiplex PCR reads, TCRdb lists one record per CDR3 protein. Altogether around 300,000 distinct CDR3 sequences are present, over 75% being singletons, with the ten largest covering around 0.18%. CD8+ and CD4+ blood T cells underwent TCR beta sequencing. The study used treatment-naive patients who had stable or active relapsing-remitting disease as multiple sclerosis controls. The CD8+ and CD4+ T cells were negatively isolated, with the TEMRA cells enriched by FACS. The sample originates from a study of CD8 T cells in Susac syndrome. The CDR3 loop spans 14 amino acids. CDR1 and CDR2 (germline): MNHNY, SVGAGI (reference sequence). The V end lost 8 bases, the J end lost 6 bases, and 17 bases lay between the germline ends.

Sample: CD8+ T cells from PBMCs. The TCR was taken from a human donor with multiple sclerosis. The chain employs TRBV6-6 and TRBJ2-1; D uncertain. In nucleotides, the CDR3 is TGTGCCAGCCTCTCCTGGCAGAATAGCAATGAGCAGTTCTTC. As protein: CASLSWQNSNEQFF.